This T cell receptor (beta chain) was recovered during a study of blood T cell repertoires in COVID-19. Study in general: The study drew acute and convalescent COVID-19 samples from the United States, Italy and Spain. PBMCs, B-cell-depleted T cells, or T cells provided the cDNA or gDNA that made up the material.

V trimming: 6 bases; J trimming: 1 base; junction bases outside the gene matches: 8. Germline CDR1 and CDR2: ENHRY and SYGVKD. CDR3 length: 15 amino acids. In the authors' methods: Estimates of nucleated cell counts were drawn from the amplification of reference gene primers. The method was immunoSEQ multiplex PCR; TCRdb's version includes in-frame clones alone and lacks a portion of them. V and J calls and clone size are those listed in that table; D and trimming were worked out from the DNA. The top ten clones hold 8% to 10% of a sample with about 270,000 clones, about 83% of them seen once. This TCR was recovered from a woman in her forties or fifties who had recovered from COVID-19. The sample taken for sequencing was peripheral blood. The chain combines TRBV10-3 with TRBJ2-7; 8 nucleotides line up with TRBD2. CDR3 in amino acids: CAISRSGAESYEQYF. In nucleotides, the CDR3 is TGTGCCATCAGCCGTAGCGGGGCGGAGTCCTACGAGCAGTACTTC.